This record concerns one T cell receptor (beta chain) sequence. Trimming shortened V by 3 bases and J by 1 base, and 7 bases separated the two germline ends. CDR3 length: 13 residues. CDR1 is KGHSH and CDR2 is LQKENI in the germline V gene. This sample was included in a study of follicular helper T cells after annual influenza vaccination. Time point reported: 2015-2016 season, 7 days after influenza vaccination. Profiling relied on immunoSEQ multiplex PCR, and the TCRdb table lists in-frame clones only, not all of them. Here the sample spans about 6,600 clones, roughly 80% being singletons. This TCR came from an adult who received the influenza vaccine. This chain links TRBV18 with TRBJ2-7; TRBD1 is a possible D gene (6 bases). Sequencing was performed on CXCR5- memory CD4+ T cells sorted from blood, taken 7 days after influenza vaccination. The CDR3 DNA sequence: TGTGCCAGCTCACCGGGACAATCCTACGAGCAGTACTTC. Translated: CASSPGQSYEQYF.